Shown below are 25 T cell receptor beta chains from a single sample sequenced in a study of OX40 agonist ivuxolimab in advanced cancers. Method: immunoSEQ multiplex PCR; TCRdb's copy keeps in-frame clones and lacks some. The table shows 47,000 or so clones, with around nine tenths occurring only once. The sample here was CD4+ or CD8+ T cells sorted from blood, taken in a trial of the OX40 agonist ivuxolimab. These receptors originate from an adult with an advanced solid tumor such as melanoma, head and neck, liver or kidney cancer.

This rearrangement joins TRBV28 to TRBJ2-2, with TRBD1 matching over 7 bases. The CDR3 is 14 residues long. CDR1 MDHEN and CDR2 SYDVKM come from the germline V gene. Unmatched junction bases numbered 1, after V lost 5 bases and J lost 1 base. CDR3 loop: CASSHRGNTGELFF. The CDR3 nucleotides are TGTGCCAGCAGTCACAGGGGGAACACCGGGGAGCTGTTTTTT.

This clone was recorded a few times. The CDR3 nucleotides are TGCGCCAGCAGCCAAGATCCGGGACAGGCCTACAATGAGCAGTTCTTC. Translation gives CASSQDPGQAYNEQFF. The chain joins TRBV4-1 to TRBJ2-1; 8 bases are shared with TRBD1. The J segment lost 2 bases and the V segment lost 0 bases, leaving 3 bases of the junction unmatched. CDR1 and CDR2 from the germline V gene are MGHRA and YSYEKL. This CDR3 comprises 16 residues.

V usage is TRBV19 and J usage is TRBJ2-7; 11 nucleotides line up with TRBD1. This CDR3 has 14 residues. Unmatched junction bases numbered 4, after V lost 6 bases and J lost 3 bases. Germline loops: CDR1 LNHDA, CDR2 SQIVND (reference sequence). The CDR3 DNA reads TGTGCCAGTAGCACCGGGACAGGGGGCTACGAGCAGTACTTC. Its translation: CASSTGTGGYEQYF.

The chain recombines TRBV5-1 with TRBJ2-7; no clear D. The V gene lost 4 bases and the J gene lost 2 bases, with 19 bases spanning the gap. Germline V gene data show CDR1 as SGHRS and CDR2 as YFSETQ. The CDR3 is 16 residues long. CDR3 in amino acids: CASSARGPGTPYEQYF. For the CDR3, the DNA is TGCGCCAGCAGCGCCCGTGGGCCAGGAACACCCTACGAGCAGTACTTC.

The CDR3 here is CASSFPRQGLPSGNTIYF. The CDR3 nucleotides are TGTGCCAGCAGCTTTCCCCGACAGGGTTTACCCTCTGGAAACACCATATATTTT. V and J are TRBV7-9 and TRBJ1-3; 7 nucleotides match TRBD1. The CDR3 totals 18 residues. After removal of 3 bases from V and 0 bases from J, the junction contained 11 bases not matched to a gene. Germline V gene sequence: CDR1 SEHNR, CDR2 FQNEAQ (reference sequence).

The CDR3 loop reads CASSFSGQGYEQYF. The CDR3 nucleotides are TGTGCCAGCAGTTTCTCGGGACAGGGCTACGAGCAGTACTTC. The chain uses TRBV27 and TRBJ2-7; 9 bases are a match to TRBD1. V lost 3 bases and J lost 3; bases outside the gene matches: 3. This CDR3 region has 14 residues. CDR1 and CDR2 from the germline V gene are MNHEY and SMNVEV (reference sequence).

The chain couples TRBV7-2 to TRBJ2-7; D may match TRBD1 or TRBD2 (5 bases each). This CDR3 has 13 residues. Trimming removed 5 bases from V and 5 bases from J, with 13 bases in between. The germline V gene encodes CDR1 SGHTA and CDR2 FQGNSA. CDR3 in DNA: TGTGCCAGCAGCCCACTCCGGGGCCACGAGCAGTACTTC. It specifies CASSPLRGHEQYF.

The rearrangement joins TRBV6-1 to TRBJ1-5, with D perhaps TRBD1 (6 bases). The germline gives CDR1 MNHNS, CDR2 SASEGT. The CDR3 totals 15 residues. Trimming pared 5 bases from V and 3 bases from J, leaving 14 bases between. The CDR3 is CASSPGQFFNQPQHF. The CDR3 nucleotides read TGTGCCAGCAGTCCCGGACAGTTTTTCAATCAGCCCCAGCATTTT.

V is TRBV5-4 and J is TRBJ2-1; no reliable D call. The CDR3 is made up of 17 amino acids. V was trimmed by 2 bases and J by 6 bases, leaving 21 bases between them. Germline V gene sequence: CDR1 SGHNT, CDR2 YYREEE (reference sequence). The CDR3 protein is CASSLKLGISRTNEQFF. CDR3 nucleotides: TGTGCCAGCAGCTTAAAGCTTGGGATATCGAGGACCAATGAGCAGTTCTTC. Supplemented by reference TRBV5-4 and TRBJ2-1, the full variable domain reads ETGVTQSPTHLIKTRGQQVTLRCSSQSGHNTVSWYQQALGQGPQFIFQYYREEENGRGNFPPRFSGLQFPNYSSELNVNALELDDSALYLCASSLKLGISRTNEQFFGPGTRLTVL.

J is TRBJ1-3 and V is TRBV6-5; possibly TRBD1 for D (5 bases). This CDR3 is 14 amino acids long. V was pared by 0 bases and J by 4 bases, with 7 bases between. Germline V gene sequence: CDR1 MNHEY, CDR2 SVGAGI. Written as DNA, the CDR3 is TGTGCCAGCAGTTACTCGGACACCGGAAACACCATATATTTT. The encoded protein is CASSYSDTGNTIYF.

The CDR3 loop reads CGEGGEGTGELFF. CDR3 nucleotides: TGCGGCGAGGGGGGAGAGGGCACCGGGGAGCTGTTTTTT. V gene TRBV29-1 combines with J gene TRBJ2-2; either TRBD1 or TRBD2 may fit D (6 bases each). Germline lookup yields CDR1 SQVTM and CDR2 ANQGSEA. CDR3 size: 13 residues.

The gene calls are TRBV19 and TRBJ2-3; 14 nucleotides line up with TRBD2. This CDR3 is built from 17 residues. CDR1 and CDR2 (germline): LNHDA, SQIVND (reference sequence). J lost 1 base, V lost 5 bases, and 5 bases had no gene match. The CDR3 loop is CASSFRTSGGRTDTQYF. DNA of the CDR3: TGTGCCAGTAGTTTCAGGACTAGCGGGGGGCGCACAGATACGCAGTATTTT.

The rearrangement uses TRBV11-2 and TRBJ2-3, with D possibly matching TRBD2 (7 bases). The CDR3 has 20 amino acids. V dropped 0 bases and J dropped 0 bases, with 22 bases sitting between them. CDR1 SGHAT and CDR2 FQNNGV come from the germline V gene. This CDR3 is CASSLDFLAGAQSSTDTQYF. The CDR3 DNA follows: TGTGCCAGCAGCTTAGATTTCTTGGCGGGGGCGCAATCTAGCACAGATACGCAGTATTTT.

The DNA of the CDR3 is TGTGCCAGCAGCTTAGACAAGGGGGAAGCTTTCTTT. It specifies CASSLDKGEAFF. The rearrangement joins TRBV7-9 to TRBJ1-1, with D tentatively TRBD1 (5 bases). This CDR3 is built from 12 residues. Per the germline V gene, CDR1 is SEHNR and CDR2 is FQNEAQ (reference sequence). Trimming left V 1 base short and J 8 bases short, with 8 bases between.

The count of this clone is one. The chain is built from TRBV19 and TRBJ2-7; 10 bases are shared with TRBD2. The CDR3 contains 14 residues. The germline V gene encodes CDR1 LNHDA and CDR2 SQIVND (reference sequence). The V gene end was trimmed by 7 bases and the J gene end by 4 bases; junction bases not matched to a gene: 7. The CDR3 protein is CASKPAGGVYEQYF. CDR3 coding DNA: TGTGCCAGTAAACCAGCGGGAGGGGTTTACGAGCAGTACTTC.

The chain employs TRBV15 and TRBJ2-3; D possibly corresponds to TRBD2 (6 bases). Trimming stripped 0 bases from V and 6 bases from J, with 16 bases between. This CDR3 is 16 amino acids long. Germline loops: CDR1 LNHNV, CDR2 YYDKDF (reference sequence). Here the CDR3 DNA reads TGTGCCACCAGCAGAGATAGATGGGGAGGCGGGGATACGCAGTATTTT. Translation: CATSRDRWGGGDTQYF.

The rearrangement joins TRBV11-2 to TRBJ2-5; possibly TRBD1 for D (6 bases). V lost 1 base and J lost 5, with 11 bases in between. The CDR3 sequence is 14 residues long. Germline loops: CDR1 SGHAT, CDR2 FQNNGV. The CDR3 bases are TGTGCCAGCAGCTTAGGGGGGCACGGGGAGACCCAGTACTTC. Translated: CASSLGGHGETQYF.

The chain couples TRBV9 to TRBJ2-3; 8 nucleotides match TRBD1. The length of the CDR3 is 13 residues. Trimming at V came to 2 bases and at J to 7 bases, leaving 3 bases not matched to a gene. Germline CDR1 SGDLS, CDR2 YYNGEE. CDR3 DNA sequence: TGTGCCAGCAGCGTTACAGGGGGAAATACGCAGTATTTT. Its translation is CASSVTGGNTQYF.

The rearrangement uses TRBV10-3 and TRBJ2-7; 8 bases align to TRBD1. The CDR3 extends over 16 amino acids. CDR1 and CDR2 from the germline V gene are ENHRY and SYGVKD. Germline trimming cut 2 bases from V and 5 bases from J; bases unmatched to any gene: 11. CDR3 sequence reads: CAISEGPGGAGNEQYF. The CDR3 coding sequence is TGTGCCATCAGTGAGGGCCCAGGGGGCGCCGGTAACGAGCAGTACTTC.

This sequence joins TRBV5-4 and TRBJ1-1; TRBD1 aligns across 10 bases. Germline CDR1 is SGHNT and CDR2 is YYREEE (reference sequence). CDR3 size: 17 residues. The V segment lost 0 bases and the J segment 2 bases; nucleotides outside the gene matches: 7. This chain's CDR3 is CASSLAGQGTANTEAFF. CDR3 nucleotides: TGTGCCAGCAGCTTGGCGGGACAGGGGACGGCCAACACTGAAGCTTTCTTT.

A single count supports this clone. The chain uses TRBV27 and TRBJ2-1, with 8 bases lining up with TRBD2. Germline V CDR1 and CDR2: MNHEY, SMNVEV (reference sequence). CDR3 length equals 15 residues. The ends lost 6 bases at V and 1 base at J; junction bases unmatched: 5. CDR3 protein: CASSPGGMSYNEQFF. In nucleotides, the CDR3 is TGTGCCAGCAGCCCGGGGGGGATGTCCTACAATGAGCAGTTCTTC.

The genes are TRBV2 and TRBJ1-6, with D uncertain. This CDR3 is 13 amino acids long. Trimming stripped 7 bases from V and 1 base from J, with 5 bases between. From germline, CDR1 is SNHLY and CDR2 FYNNEI. CDR3 sequence: CASTVSYNSPLHF. The CDR3 DNA reads as TGTGCCAGCACGGTTTCCTATAATTCACCCCTCCACTTT. Combining the CDR3 with reference TRBV2 and TRBJ1-6 gives the whole variable domain EPEVTQTPSHQVTQMGQEVILRCVPISNHLYFYWYRQILGQKVEFLVSFYNNEISEKSEIFDDQFSVERPDGSNFTLKIRSTKLEDSAMYFCASTVSYNSPLHFGNGTRLTVT.

The V call is TRBV6-5, the J call TRBJ1-1; 7 bases map to TRBD1. V shed 4 bases, J shed 0 bases, and the junction held 2 bases outside the gene matches. The CDR3 totals 14 residues. The germline V gene encodes CDR1 MNHEY and CDR2 SVGAGI. The CDR3 spells CASSWTGVNTEAFF. CDR3 nucleotide sequence: TGTGCCAGCAGTTGGACAGGTGTGAACACTGAAGCTTTCTTT.

This chain joins TRBV27 and TRBJ2-7; D uncertain. The CDR3 is 11 residues long. Germline assignment: CDR1 MNHEY and CDR2 SMNVEV (reference sequence). V was shortened by 3 bases and J by 4 bases, with 4 bases between the two germline ends. CDR3 protein: CASSLGYEQYF. The CDR3 nucleotides read TGTGCCAGCAGTTTGGGATACGAGCAGTACTTC.

The chain is built from TRBV11-2 and TRBJ1-1, with D possibly being TRBD1 (5 bases). Germline V CDR1 and CDR2: SGHAT, FQNNGV. The CDR3 length is 18 residues. V gave up 5 bases and J gave up 3 bases, with 25 bases separating them. For the CDR3, the DNA is TGTGCCAGCAGCCCCGCCGAGGAGGGGCGCTTCATGCACACTGAAGCTTTCTTT. Its translation is CASSPAEEGRFMHTEAFF. Using reference TRBV11-2 and TRBJ1-1 for the parts outside the CDR3, the full variable domain is EAGVAQSPRYKIIEKRQSVAFWCNPISGHATLYWYQQILGQGPKLLIQFQNNGVVDDSQLPKDRFSAERLKGVDSTLKIQPAKLEDSAVYLCASSPAEEGRFMHTEAFFGQGTRLTVV.